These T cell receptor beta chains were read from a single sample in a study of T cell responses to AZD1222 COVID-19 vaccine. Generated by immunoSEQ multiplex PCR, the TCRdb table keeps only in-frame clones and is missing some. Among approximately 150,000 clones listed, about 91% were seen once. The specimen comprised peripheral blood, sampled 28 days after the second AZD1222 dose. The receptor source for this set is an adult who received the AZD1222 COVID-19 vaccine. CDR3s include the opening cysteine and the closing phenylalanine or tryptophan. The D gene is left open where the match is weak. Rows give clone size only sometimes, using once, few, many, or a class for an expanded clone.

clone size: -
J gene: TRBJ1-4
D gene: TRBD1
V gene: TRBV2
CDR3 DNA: TGTGCCAGCAGAAAGGACCCGTACAGGGGTGATGAAAAACTGTTTTTT
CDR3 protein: CASRKDPYRGDEKLFF

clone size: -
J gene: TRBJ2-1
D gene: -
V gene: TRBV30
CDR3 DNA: TGTGCCGTGTACCGGGGACTCCCTTTCTACAATGAGCAGTTCTTC
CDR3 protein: CAVYRGLPFYNEQFF

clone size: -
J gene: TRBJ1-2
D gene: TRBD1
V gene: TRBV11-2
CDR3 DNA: TGTGCCAGCAGCTTTGGGACAGGAAACTATGGCTACACCTTC
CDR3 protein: CASSFGTGNYGYTF

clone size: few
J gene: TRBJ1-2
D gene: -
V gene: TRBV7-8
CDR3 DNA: TGTGCCAGCAGCTTAATGGTCCCCGGACTCTCGACCCCCCACACCTTC
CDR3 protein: CASSLMVPGLSTPHTF

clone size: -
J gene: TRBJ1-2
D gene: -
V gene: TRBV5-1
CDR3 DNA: TGCGCCAGCAGCTTGGGGGACTATGGCTACACCTTC
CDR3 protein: CASSLGDYGYTF

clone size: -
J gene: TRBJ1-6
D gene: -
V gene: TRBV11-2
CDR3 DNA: TGTGCCAGCAGCTTAGTTCAGGCCAGCTCCTATAATTCACCCCTCCACTTT
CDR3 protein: CASSLVQASSYNSPLHF

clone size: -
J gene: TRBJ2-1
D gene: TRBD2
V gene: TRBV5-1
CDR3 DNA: TGCGCCAGCAGCCTAAGGACTAGCGGGGCCTACAATGAGCAGTTCTTC
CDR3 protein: CASSLRTSGAYNEQFF

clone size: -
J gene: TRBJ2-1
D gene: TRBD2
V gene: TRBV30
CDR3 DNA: TGTGCCTGGAGGGAGACTAGCGGGGAGTACAATGAGCAGTTCTTC
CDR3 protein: CAWRETSGEYNEQFF

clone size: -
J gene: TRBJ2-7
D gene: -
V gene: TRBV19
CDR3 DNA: TGTGCCAGTAGTCCTCCAGGACTCCAGACCTACGAGCAGTACTTC
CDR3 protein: CASSPPGLQTYEQYF

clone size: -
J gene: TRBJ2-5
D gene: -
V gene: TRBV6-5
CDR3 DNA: TGTGCCAGCAGTTACAGGCACTTAGAGACCCAGTACTTC
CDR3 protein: CASSYRHLETQYF